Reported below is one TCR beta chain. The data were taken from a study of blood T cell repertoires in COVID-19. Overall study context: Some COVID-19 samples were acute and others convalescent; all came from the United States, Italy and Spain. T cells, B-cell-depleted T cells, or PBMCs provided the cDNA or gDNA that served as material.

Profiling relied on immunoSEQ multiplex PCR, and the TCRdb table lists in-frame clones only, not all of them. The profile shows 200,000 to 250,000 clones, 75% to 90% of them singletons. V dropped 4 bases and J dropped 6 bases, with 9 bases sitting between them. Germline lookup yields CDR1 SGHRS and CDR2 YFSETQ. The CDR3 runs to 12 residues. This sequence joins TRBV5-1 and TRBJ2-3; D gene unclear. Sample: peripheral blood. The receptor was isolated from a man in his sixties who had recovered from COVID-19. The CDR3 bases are TGCGCCAGCAGCGTCAAAGCGGATACGCAGTATTTT. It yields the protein CASSVKADTQYF.